This T cell receptor (beta chain) originates from a study of early T cells in non-severe SARS-CoV-2 infection. Overall study: Unsorted whole blood bulk RNA was sequenced, with unpaired chains.

From germline, CDR1 is SGHRS and CDR2 YFSETQ. The CDR3 has 17 amino acids. With 4 bases clipped from V and 3 bases from J, the junction kept 14 bases outside the gene matches. TCRdb ran MiXCR on the 5' RACE reads and lists one entry per CDR3 protein. In the table there are about 55,000 distinct CDR3 sequences, about an eighth of which are singletons. This clonotype appeared many times. Sequencing was carried out using whole blood. The sequence was collected from an adult who was a healthcare worker with PCR-confirmed SARS-CoV-2 infection or an uninfected control (not recorded which). The V gene is TRBV5-1, the J gene TRBJ1-2, with 8 bases identical to TRBD1. As DNA, the CDR3 is TGCGCCAGCAGCCCTTCTCCGCAACAGGGGGATTACTATGGCTACACCTTC. This sequence encodes CASSPSPQQGDYYGYTF.